These T cell receptor beta chains were read from a single sample in a study of T cell changes during pregnancy in multiple sclerosis. Using immunoSEQ multiplex PCR, the repertoire was profiled, and TCRdb retains in-frame clones only, with some absent. The table has 15,000 or so clones, roughly 81% seen once. Material: CD8+ T cells from peripheral blood mononuclear cells, obtained in the second trimester of pregnancy. The receptors were sampled from a female donor in good health, enrolled as a control in a pregnancy study. The CDR3 runs from the conserved cysteine through the conserved F or W. Each record gives: CDR3 length, clone size, J gene, D gene, V gene, CDR3 DNA, CDR3 protein. A D gene is named only where the DNA matches it firmly. Part of the rows lack a size; the others show once, few, many or a class for expanded clones.

15	medium-sized	TRBJ2-5	TRBD2	TRBV4-3	TGCGCCAGCAGCCAGCGGGGGGGGGTCCAAGAGACCCAGTACTTC	CASSQRGGVQETQYF
12	.	TRBJ1-6	.	TRBV7-9	TGTGCCAGCAGCCGGTTTAATTCACCCCTCCACTTT	CASSRFNSPLHF
14	.	TRBJ2-7	TRBD1	TRBV28	TGTGCCAGCAACGGACAGGGTAATACCTACGAGCAGTACTTC	CASNGQGNTYEQYF
15	.	TRBJ2-1	.	TRBV19	TGTGCCAGTAGTCGATCAGGTATTTCCTACAATGAGCAGTTCTTC	CASSRSGISYNEQFF
14	.	TRBJ1-5	.	TRBV2	TGTGCCAGCAGACAGGGTACGGGCAATCAGCCCCAGCATTTT	CASRQGTGNQPQHF
17	once	TRBJ1-4	TRBD1	TRBV15	TGTGCCACGCGCCGACCGGGACAGGGGGCGACTAATGAAAAACTGTTTTTT	CATRRPGQGATNEKLFF
17	.	TRBJ2-7	TRBD1	TRBV5-8	TGTGCCAGCAGCTTGGCCAGGGGACAGGGGGAAACCTACGAGCAGTACTTC	CASSLARGQGETYEQYF
16	.	TRBJ1-5	.	TRBV4-2	TGTGCCAGCAGCCAAGACCCGGGACTTTACAATCAGCCCCAGCATTTT	CASSQDPGLYNQPQHF
17	few	TRBJ2-1	TRBD2	TRBV10-3	TGTGCCATCAGTGAGTCGAAGGCTAGCGGGGATAACAATGAGCAGTTCTTC	CAISESKASGDNNEQFF
14	.	TRBJ1-2	.	TRBV6-6	TGTGCCAGCAGTTACCAGCATGAGGTCGATGGCTACACCTTC	CASSYQHEVDGYTF
14	few	TRBJ1-2	.	TRBV4-1	TGCGCCAGCAGCCAAGATCGATACACGGGGGGCTACACCTTC	CASSQDRYTGGYTF
14	.	TRBJ2-7	TRBD2	TRBV5-6	TGTGCCAGCAGGACTAGCGGGGACCCCTACGAGCAGTACTTC	CASRTSGDPYEQYF
15	few	TRBJ1-1	.	TRBV7-9	TGTGCCAGCAGCCCGGGTGTGGGTCCCAACACTGAAGCTTTCTTT	CASSPGVGPNTEAFF
16	.	TRBJ2-1	.	TRBV11-2	TGTGCCAGCAGCGCCCCTTCCCTCGGGGAGTACAATGAGCAGTTCTTC	CASSAPSLGEYNEQFF
14	once	TRBJ2-1	.	TRBV13	TGTGCCAGCAGCTTAGGGACAACCTACAATGAGCAGTTCTTC	CASSLGTTYNEQFF
14	once	TRBJ1-5	.	TRBV4-3	TGCGCCAGCAGCCAAGAAGGGGGATGGCAGCCCCAGCATTTT	CASSQEGGWQPQHF
12	.	TRBJ2-1	.	TRBV28	TGTGCCACACGTAGGGGTAACAATGAGCAGTTCTTC	CATRRGNNEQFF
14	.	TRBJ1-1	.	TRBV5-8	TGTGCCAGCAGCCCGGGGGGGGAATACACTGAAGCTTTCTTT	CASSPGGEYTEAFF
14	.	TRBJ2-7	TRBD1	TRBV2	TGTGCCAGCAGTAAAAGGGACAGTGCGGGCGAGCAGTACTTC	CASSKRDSAGEQYF
13	.	TRBJ2-2	.	TRBV5-1	TGCGCCAGCAGCCCCCCTCCCCCCGGGGAGCTGTTTTTT	CASSPPPPGELFF
17	.	TRBJ1-5	.	TRBV28	TGTGCCAGCAGTTTATCGGACTCGCGACAGGCAGATCAGCCCCAGCATTTT	CASSLSDSRQADQPQHF
12	once	TRBJ2-7	.	TRBV19	TGTGCCAGTAGTTCGGGGACCTACGAGCAGTACTTC	CASSSGTYEQYF
16	.	TRBJ2-4	TRBD2	TRBV5-6	TGTGCCAGCAGCCTCGGACTAGCGGGCGCCAAAAACATTCAGTACTTC	CASSLGLAGAKNIQYF
17	.	TRBJ2-7	TRBD1	TRBV28	TGTGCCAGCAGTTTTGGGACAGGGCCCGATTTTGTTCGAGAGCAGTACTTC	CASSFGTGPDFVREQYF
15	.	TRBJ1-2	.	TRBV28	TGTGCCAGCAGCGCTCGGGGGTCCCCTAACTATGGCTACACCTTC	CASSARGSPNYGYTF
13	.	TRBJ1-3	.	TRBV5-5	TGTGCCAGCAAGGGGTCCCCTGGAAACACCATATATTTT	CASKGSPGNTIYF
14	.	TRBJ1-2	TRBD1	TRBV6-5	TGTGCCAGCAGCGGGGACAGCGTATACTATGGCTACACCTTC	CASSGDSVYYGYTF
14	.	TRBJ2-7	TRBD1	TRBV28	TGTGCCAGCAGTGGCCACAGGGGTTCCTACGAGCAGTACTTC	CASSGHRGSYEQYF
15	.	TRBJ2-7	.	TRBV7-3	TGTGCCAGCAGCCCCGTAGGGGGGGGCGACTCCGAGCAGTACTTC	CASSPVGGGDSEQYF
13	few	TRBJ2-1	TRBD2	TRBV27	TGTGCCAGTAGCGGGGGGGCCTTTTATGAGCAGTTCTTC	CASSGGAFYEQFF
16	.	TRBJ1-1	.	TRBV27	TGTGCCAGCAGTCCAGCGGGGGGCAATATGAACACTGAAGCTTTCTTT	CASSPAGGNMNTEAFF
15	.	TRBJ1-4	.	TRBV7-2	TGTGCCAGCAGCTTTTACGGGATCCTGGAGGAAAAACTGTTTTTT	CASSFYGILEEKLFF
14	few	TRBJ1-2	TRBD1	TRBV4-3	TGCGCCAGCAGCCAGGACAGGGCCCGCTATGGCTACACCTTC	CASSQDRARYGYTF
12	.	TRBJ1-2	.	TRBV29-1	TGCAGCCTTTACCGGCCCGAGGGCGGCTACACCTTC	CSLYRPEGGYTF
15	.	TRBJ2-6	.	TRBV28	TGTGCCAGCAGATATGAGGCCTCTGGGGCCAACGTCCTGACTTTC	CASRYEASGANVLTF
15	few	TRBJ2-7	TRBD2	TRBV7-2	TGTGCCAGCAGCTTTTTGGCGGGGGGGGACTACGAGCAGTACTTC	CASSFLAGGDYEQYF
13	.	TRBJ1-1	TRBD1	TRBV27	TGTGCCAGCCGGGACAGGGCAAGGACTGAAGCTTTCTTT	CASRDRARTEAFF
13	.	TRBJ2-2	.	TRBV4-3	TGCGCCAGCAGCCAAGATCAGGGCTGGGAGCTGTTTTTT	CASSQDQGWELFF
15	.	TRBJ2-7	.	TRBV6-5	TGTGCCAGCAGCCCTACCGAGGACAGAGCCTACGAGCAGTACTTC	CASSPTEDRAYEQYF
16	.	TRBJ2-7	.	TRBV5-6	TGTGCCAGCAGCTTGGAAGAGCAGGGATGGCCCTACGAGCAGTACTTC	CASSLEEQGWPYEQYF